This T cell receptor beta chain derives from a study of blood T cell repertoires in COVID-19. The overall study: Italy, Spain and the United States were the sources of the convalescent and acute COVID-19 samples. In each case, the material was cDNA or gDNA derived from T cells, B-cell-depleted T cells, or PBMCs.

Under the authors' procedure: Amplification of reference gene primers provided the estimated nucleated cell counts. Generated by immunoSEQ multiplex PCR, the TCRdb table keeps only in-frame clones and is missing some. That table supplies the V and J calls and clone size; D and trimming were determined from the DNA. Among 100,000 to 150,000 clones listed, around 87% were seen once. Germline V lookup: CDR1 SGHTA, CDR2 FQGNSA. This CDR3 contains 17 residues. Trimming cost V 3 bases and J 0 bases, with 12 bases left between them. Sequenced input: peripheral blood. This chain links TRBV7-2 with TRBJ2-6; tentative D call: TRBD2 (6 bases). The TCR sequence derives from a woman between 50 and 59 years old with acute or convalescent COVID-19. CDR3 residues: CASSLGLSSSGANVLTF. In DNA form, the CDR3 reads TGTGCCAGCAGCTTGGGACTGTCGAGCTCTGGGGCCAACGTCCTGACTTTC.